The 12 T cell receptor beta chains in this list originate from one sample, sequenced in a study of CD8+CD57+ T cells in acquired aplastic anemia. Patients selected for sequencing had displayed CD8+CD57+ cell expansion by flow cytometry. TCR beta VDJ and CDR3 profiles were obtained from a genomic DNA template. From the reads, TCRdb called clonotypes with MiXCR, one entry per CDR3 protein. The data hold more than 95,000 distinct CDR3 sequences, with approximately 36% observed a single time. The sample consisted of sorted CD4+, CD8+, or CD8+CD57+ T cells (not recorded which) from PBMCs. These receptors were taken from a human donor with aplastic anemia.

This clonotype appeared many times. The chain combines TRBV20-1 with TRBJ2-4; no clear D gene. From germline, CDR1 is DFQATT and CDR2 SNEGSKA (reference sequence). The CDR3 runs to 12 residues. V was cut by 2 bases and J by 8 bases, with 10 bases left in between. The CDR3 here is CSARTGPDIQYF. The CDR3 DNA sequence: TGCAGTGCTAGAACCGGGCCCGACATTCAGTACTTC.

This clonotype has ten or more counts. The chain recombines TRBV10-2 with TRBJ1-2, with D perhaps TRBD1 (5 bases). Germline assignment: CDR1 WSHSY and CDR2 SAAADI. The CDR3 runs to 12 residues. Trimming shortened V by 5 bases and J by 4 bases, and 8 bases separated the two germline ends. The CDR3 sequence: CASSQGLYGYTF. The CDR3 nucleotides read TGCGCCAGCAGTCAGGGACTCTATGGCTACACCTTC.

The table lists this clonotype with a count of one. This chain joins TRBV6-5 and TRBJ2-5; 7 bases are a match to TRBD2. The germline V gene has CDR1 MNHEY and CDR2 SVGAGI. The CDR3 is 16 residues long. After removal of 0 bases from V and 6 bases from J, the junction contained 10 bases not matched to a gene. CDR3 loop: CASSYSLQRGEQTQYF. CDR3 DNA sequence: TGTGCCAGCAGTTACTCGCTTCAGCGGGGCGAGCAGACCCAGTACTTC.

Of note for this clonotype: A much larger clone lies one base from this, so it may be a read error. No conserved phenylalanine or tryptophan ends this CDR3, so it is likely a read error. V usage is TRBV4-2 and J usage is TRBJ2-1, with 8 bases fitting TRBD2. The V gene end was trimmed by 3 bases and the J gene end by 6 bases; junction bases not matched to a gene: 16. CDR1 is LGHNA and CDR2 is YNFKEQ in the germline V gene. The CDR3 has 18 residues. DNA of the CDR3: TGTGCCAGCAGCCAGATTCGGCCCAGCGGGGGCCAACCCAATGAGCAGTTCTTA. Its protein is CASSQIRPSGGQPNEQFL.

This clonotype was found a few times. A single base separates this from a much larger clone, so it may be a read error. The gene calls are TRBV5-1 and TRBJ1-6; D is uncertain. The CDR3 is made up of 13 amino acids. The germline gives CDR1 SGHRS, CDR2 YFSETQ. The V end was cut by 0 bases, the J end by 11 bases, with 9 bases between. In DNA, the CDR3 is TGCGCCAGCAGCTTGGGAGAGAGTCCACCCCTCCACTTT. Protein: CASSLGESPPLHF. The full variable domain, its missing parts supplied by reference TRBV5-1 and TRBJ1-6, is KAGVTQTPRYLIKTRGQQVTLSCSPISGHRSVSWYQQTPGQGLQFLFEYFSETQRNKGNFPGRFSGRQFSNSRSEMNVSTLELGDSALYLCASSLGESPPLHFGNGTRLTVT.

Turning to this clonotype: One junction end does not reproduce the germline sequence, and a read error may be involved. V usage is TRBV10-3 and J usage is TRBJ1-1, with unresolved D. The CDR3 extends over 13 amino acids. The V gene's germline CDR1 is ENHRY and CDR2 SYGVKD. The CDR3 DNA is TGTGCCATCAGTGACCGGCAGAACACTGAAACTTCCTTT. It specifies CAISDRQNTETSF.

This clonotype has at least ten counts. CDR3 region: CASSLTGSSYNEQFF. CDR3 sequence (DNA): TGTGCCAGCAGCTTAACGGGGAGCTCCTACAATGAGCAGTTCTTC. The chain carries TRBV7-8 and TRBJ2-1; tentative D call: TRBD2 (5 bases). Germline V gene sequence: CDR1 SGHVS, CDR2 FQNEAQ. V gave up 2 bases and J gave up 0 bases, with 8 bases separating them. The CDR3 is 15 residues long.

In the case of this clonotype: Because the CDR3 is missing its conserved closing phenylalanine or tryptophan, this is likely a read error. The chain has TRBV6-1 and TRBJ2-7; TRBD1 agrees at 7 bases. Germline-derived CDR1 and CDR2 are MNHNS and SASEGT. After removal of 0 bases from V and 0 bases from J, the junction contained 11 bases not matched to a gene. The length of the CDR3 is 18 residues. The CDR3: CASSEAGDDRVSSYEQYA. The CDR3 nucleotides read TGTGCCAGCAGTGAAGCCGGAGATGACAGGGTAAGCTCCTACGAGCAGTACGCC.

V is TRBV7-8 and J is TRBJ1-4, with 9 bases that match TRBD1. After removal of 2 bases from V and 7 bases from J, the junction contained 8 bases not matched to a gene. The CDR3 is 16 residues long. The germline gives CDR1 SGHVS, CDR2 FQNEAQ. CDR3 region: CASSLRRGQGVEKLFF. The CDR3 DNA reads TGTGCCAGCAGCTTAAGAAGGGGACAGGGTGTTGAAAAACTGTTTTTT.

This clonotype was picked up a small number of times. The chain combines TRBV6-2 or TRBV6-3 with TRBJ2-5; no clear D gene. CDR3 length equals 13 residues. V was trimmed by 0 bases and J by 5 bases, leaving 7 bases between them. Germline lookup yields CDR1 MNHEY and CDR2 SVGEGT. CDR3 protein: CASSYSAWETQYF. For the CDR3, the DNA is TGTGCCAGCAGTTACTCAGCGTGGGAGACCCAGTACTTC.

This clonotype was seen a single time. This chain links TRBV4-1 with TRBJ2-7; D perhaps matches TRBD2 (5 bases). In germline, CDR1 is MGHRA, CDR2 YSYEKL. V was clipped by 0 bases and J by 3 bases, with 12 bases between them. The CDR3 covers 15 residues. The CDR3 is CASSQESEGFYEQYF. As DNA, the CDR3 is TGCGCCAGCAGCCAAGAGAGTGAGGGTTTCTACGAGCAGTACTTC.

The V and J genes are TRBV7-2 and TRBJ1-3; D remains unclear. Per germline, CDR1 SGHTA and CDR2 FQGNSA. The ends were cut back, 8 bases at V and 1 base at J, with 15 bases in the middle. CDR3 length: 15 amino acids. CDR3 in amino acids: CASSFEVRSGNTIYF. CDR3 DNA: TGTGCCAGCTCCTTCGAGGTCCGGTCTGGAAACACCATATATTTT.